Presented here are 15 T cell receptor beta chains from one specimen sequenced in a study of cytomegalovirus exposure and HLA in healthy donors. Primers: 60 Vbeta forward and 13 Jbeta reverse. Using immunoSEQ multiplex PCR, the repertoire was profiled, and TCRdb retains in-frame clones only, with some absent. The data contain around 110,000 clones, roughly two thirds of them seen just once; the ten biggest clones take up about 2.2%. Input material: PBMCs. The origin of the receptors is a woman in her 30s in good health and CMV-seronegative.

The chain has TRBV7-8 and TRBJ1-5, with D unclear. Per the germline V gene, CDR1 is SGHVS and CDR2 is FQNEAQ. V was trimmed by 2 bases and J by 2 bases, leaving 7 bases between them. The CDR3 runs to 14 residues. CDR3 sequence: CASSLYVGNQPQHF. CDR3 bases: TGTGCCAGCAGCTTATATGTCGGCAATCAGCCCCAGCATTTT.

This chain joins TRBV9 and TRBJ2-7, with D possibly TRBD1 on 5 matching bases. From germline, CDR1 is SGDLS and CDR2 YYNGEE. Trimming shortened V by 9 bases and J by 3 bases, and 7 bases separated the two germline ends. The CDR3 spans 10 residues. The CDR3 coding sequence is TGTGCCACAACAGGCTACGAGCAGTACTTC. This encodes CATTGYEQYF.

The chain recombines TRBV30 with TRBJ2-1, with 10 positions matching TRBD2. Germline V gives CDR1 GTSNPN, CDR2 SVGIG (reference sequence). J gave up 10 bases and V 1 base, and 4 bases lay outside the gene matches. The CDR3 has 13 amino acids. This chain's CDR3 is CAWSGLAGVEQFF. DNA for the CDR3: TGTGCCTGGAGTGGGCTAGCGGGAGTGGAGCAGTTCTTC.

The table lists this clone with a few counts. This chain joins TRBV10-3 and TRBJ2-7; 7 nucleotides line up with TRBD1. Unmatched junction bases numbered 4, after V lost 6 bases and J lost 2 bases. Germline CDR1 is ENHRY and CDR2 is SYGVKD. The CDR3 consists of 13 residues. The CDR3 spells CAIRGTATYEQYF. The CDR3 DNA sequence: TGTGCCATCAGAGGGACAGCGACCTACGAGCAGTACTTC.

DNA for the CDR3: TGCAGCGTTGTGAGGGGGAGCCACGTTTCCCCCTACAATGAGCAGTTCTTC. This codes for CSVVRGSHVSPYNEQFF. The rearrangement links TRBV29-1 to TRBJ2-1; D may be TRBD1 (6 bases). CDR3 length: 17 amino acids. Germline loops: CDR1 SQVTM, CDR2 ANQGSEA. The ends were cut back, 4 bases at V and 2 bases at J, with 21 bases in the middle.

The rearrangement uses TRBV6-4 and TRBJ2-3; TRBD2 matches 7 bases. The CDR3 spans 14 residues. The V gene end was trimmed by 3 bases and the J gene end by 5 bases; junction bases not matched to a gene: 5. CDR1 and CDR2 from the germline V gene are MRHNA and SNTAGT. The DNA of the CDR3 is TGTGCCAGCAGTGAGGCGGGAGAGGTAGATACGCAGTATTTT. As protein: CASSEAGEVDTQYF.

The chain links TRBV7-2 to TRBJ2-7; 11 bases match TRBD1. The V gene end was trimmed by 4 bases and the J gene end by 3 bases; junction bases not matched to a gene: 8. The CDR3 is made up of 16 amino acids. Germline V gene data show CDR1 as SGHTA and CDR2 as FQGNSA. The CDR3: CASSSRTGGVFYEQYF. CDR3 in DNA: TGTGCCAGCAGCTCTAGGACAGGGGGCGTATTCTACGAGCAGTACTTC.

In its sample, this clone was seen a few times. The J gene is TRBJ1-5, the V gene TRBV19; TRBD1 aligns across 10 bases. Germline V gene data show CDR1 as LNHDA and CDR2 as SQIVND (reference sequence). The CDR3 runs to 16 residues. Germline trimming cut 3 bases from V and 2 bases from J; bases unmatched to any gene: 4. For the CDR3, the DNA is TGTGCCAGTAGTATCCCCGGGACAGGGGGCAATCAGCCCCAGCATTTT. Protein: CASSIPGTGGNQPQHF.

This clone was recorded once. This chain uses TRBV7-2 with TRBJ1-4, with D possibly TRBD1 on 5 matching bases. The CDR3 sequence is 15 residues long. Looked up from germline, CDR1 is SGHTA and CDR2 is FQGNSA. Trimming shortened V by 4 bases and J by 3 bases, and 12 bases separated the two germline ends. As DNA, the CDR3 is TGTGCCAGCAGCTCCTCAGGGTTTTCTAATGAAAAACTGTTTTTT. Translated: CASSSSGFSNEKLFF.

The gene calls are TRBV10-3 and TRBJ2-6, with unresolved D. The CDR3 consists of 15 residues. CDR1 and CDR2 (germline): ENHRY, SYGVKD. V was clipped by 1 base and J by 0 bases, with 4 bases between them. In nucleotides, the CDR3 is TGTGCCATCAGTGAGTTCGGCTCTGGGGCCAACGTCCTGACTTTC. The encoded protein is CAISEFGSGANVLTF.

The chain carries TRBV5-4 and TRBJ2-3; D might be TRBD2 (6 bases). Germline V gene lookup returns CDR1 SGHNT and CDR2 YYREEE (reference sequence). The CDR3 contains 13 residues. Trimming removed 4 bases from V and 8 bases from J, with 14 bases in between. In DNA form, the CDR3 reads TGTGCCAGCAGCCCCGGGAGTGAAGGTACGCAGTATTTT. It translates to CASSPGSEGTQYF. Combining the CDR3 with reference TRBV5-4 and TRBJ2-3 gives the whole variable domain ETGVTQSPTHLIKTRGQQVTLRCSSQSGHNTVSWYQQALGQGPQFIFQYYREEENGRGNFPPRFSGLQFPNYSSELNVNALELDDSALYLCASSPGSEGTQYFGPGTRLTVL.

The chain joins TRBV6-6 to TRBJ1-6; tentatively, D is TRBD1 (5 bases). Germline-derived CDR1 and CDR2 are MNHNY and SVGAGI (reference sequence). The CDR3 has 15 amino acids. V lost 7 bases, J lost 2 bases, and 12 bases lay in between. In DNA, the CDR3 is TGTGCCAGCAACCAGGGAGGAACCTATAATTCACCCCTCCACTTT. Amino acid sequence: CASNQGGTYNSPLHF.

The chain has TRBV19 and TRBJ1-1, with a weak D call TRBD1 (6 bases). The germline gives CDR1 LNHDA, CDR2 SQIVND (reference sequence). V shed 4 bases and J shed 3 bases, with 9 bases lying between them. The CDR3 extends over 13 amino acids. CDR3 in amino acids: CASSTQGYTEAFF. CDR3 DNA sequence: TGTGCCAGTAGTACACAGGGTTACACTGAAGCTTTCTTT.

The chain uses TRBV30 and TRBJ1-4, with 7 bases matching TRBD1. Germline lookup yields CDR1 GTSNPN and CDR2 SVGIG (reference sequence). J lost 7 bases, V lost 0 bases, and 5 bases had no gene match. The CDR3 is 14 residues long. DNA for the CDR3: TGTGCCTGGAGTGTTTCAGGGGGTGGTGAAAAACTGTTTTTT. This sequence encodes CAWSVSGGGEKLFF.

This chain's CDR3 is CAWSSHRDRQETQYF. CDR3 DNA sequence: TGTGCCTGGAGTTCCCACCGGGACAGACAAGAGACCCAGTACTTC. The chain joins TRBV30 to TRBJ2-5; 7 bases match TRBD1. The CDR3 is made up of 15 amino acids. V lost 2 bases, J lost 2 bases, and 8 bases stayed unmatched. From germline, CDR1 is GTSNPN and CDR2 SVGIG (reference sequence).